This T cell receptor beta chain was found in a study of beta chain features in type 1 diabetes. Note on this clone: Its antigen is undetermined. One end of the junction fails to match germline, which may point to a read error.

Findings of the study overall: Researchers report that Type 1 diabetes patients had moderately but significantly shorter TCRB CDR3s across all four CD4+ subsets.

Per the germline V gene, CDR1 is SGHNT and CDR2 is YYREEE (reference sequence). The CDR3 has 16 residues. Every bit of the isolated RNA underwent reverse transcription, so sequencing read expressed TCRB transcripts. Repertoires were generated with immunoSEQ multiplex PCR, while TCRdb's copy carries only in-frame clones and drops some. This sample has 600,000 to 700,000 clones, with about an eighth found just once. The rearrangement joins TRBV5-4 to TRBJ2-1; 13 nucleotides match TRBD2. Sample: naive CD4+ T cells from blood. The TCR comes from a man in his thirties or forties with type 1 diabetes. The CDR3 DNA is TGTGCCGGCAGGGAGAGACTAGCGGGGGGCGACAATGAGCAGTTCTTC. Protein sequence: CAGRERLAGGDNEQFF. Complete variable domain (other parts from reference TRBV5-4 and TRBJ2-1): ETGVTQSPTHLIKTRGQQVTLRCSSQSGHNTVSWYQQALGQGPQFIFQYYREEENGRGNFPPRFSGLQFPNYSSELNVNALELDDSALYLCAGRERLAGGDNEQFFGPGTRLTVL.